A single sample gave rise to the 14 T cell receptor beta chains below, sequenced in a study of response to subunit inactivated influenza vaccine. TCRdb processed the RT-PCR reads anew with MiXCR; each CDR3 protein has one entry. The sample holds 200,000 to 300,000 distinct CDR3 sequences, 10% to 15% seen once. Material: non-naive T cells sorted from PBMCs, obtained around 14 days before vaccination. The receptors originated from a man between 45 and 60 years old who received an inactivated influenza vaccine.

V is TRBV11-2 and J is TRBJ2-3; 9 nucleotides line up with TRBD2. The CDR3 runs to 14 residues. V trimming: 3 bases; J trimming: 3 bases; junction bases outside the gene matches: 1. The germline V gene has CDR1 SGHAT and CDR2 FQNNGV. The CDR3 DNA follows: TGTGCCAGCAGCTTGCGGGAGGGAACAGATACGCAGTATTTT. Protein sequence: CASSLREGTDTQYF.

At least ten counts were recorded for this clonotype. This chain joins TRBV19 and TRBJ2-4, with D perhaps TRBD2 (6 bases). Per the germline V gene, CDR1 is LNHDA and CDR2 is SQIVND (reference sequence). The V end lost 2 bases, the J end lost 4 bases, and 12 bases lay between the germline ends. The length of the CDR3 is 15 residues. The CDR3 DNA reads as TGTGCCAGTAGTATAACCGGGAGTGGGAAAAACATTCAGTACTTC. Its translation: CASSITGSGKNIQYF.

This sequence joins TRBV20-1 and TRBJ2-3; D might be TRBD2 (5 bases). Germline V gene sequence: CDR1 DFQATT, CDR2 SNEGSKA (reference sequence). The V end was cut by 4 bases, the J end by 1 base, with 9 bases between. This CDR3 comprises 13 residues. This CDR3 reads CSAMVGGTDTQYF. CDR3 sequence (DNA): TGCAGTGCTATGGTCGGGGGCACAGATACGCAGTATTTT.

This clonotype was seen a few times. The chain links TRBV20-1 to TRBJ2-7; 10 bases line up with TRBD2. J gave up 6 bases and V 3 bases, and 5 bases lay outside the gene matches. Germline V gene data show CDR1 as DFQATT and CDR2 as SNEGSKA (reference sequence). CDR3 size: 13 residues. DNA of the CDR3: TGCAGTGCTAGTCTAGCGGGAGACCCCGAGCAGTACTTC. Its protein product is CSASLAGDPEQYF.

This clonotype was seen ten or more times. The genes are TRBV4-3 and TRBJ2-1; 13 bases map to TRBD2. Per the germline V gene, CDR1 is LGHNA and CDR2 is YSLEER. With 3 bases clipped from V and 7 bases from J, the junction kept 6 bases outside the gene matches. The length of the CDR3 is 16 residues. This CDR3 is CASSQTGLAGTNEQFF. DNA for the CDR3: TGCGCCAGCAGCCAGACGGGACTAGCGGGGACGAATGAGCAGTTCTTC.

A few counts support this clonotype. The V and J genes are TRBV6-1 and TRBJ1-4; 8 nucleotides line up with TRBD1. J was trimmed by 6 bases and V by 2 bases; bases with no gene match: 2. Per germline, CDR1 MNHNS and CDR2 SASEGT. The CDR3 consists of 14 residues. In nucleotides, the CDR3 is TGTGCCAGCAGTGAAATCAGGGGGCATGAAAAACTGTTTTTT. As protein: CASSEIRGHEKLFF.

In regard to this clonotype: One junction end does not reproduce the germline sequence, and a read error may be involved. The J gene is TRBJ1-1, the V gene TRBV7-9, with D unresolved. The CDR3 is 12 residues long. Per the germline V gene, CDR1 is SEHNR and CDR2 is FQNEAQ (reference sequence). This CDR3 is CASNLMNTEVFF. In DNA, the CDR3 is TGTGCCAGCAACTTAATGAACACTGAAGTTTTCTTT.

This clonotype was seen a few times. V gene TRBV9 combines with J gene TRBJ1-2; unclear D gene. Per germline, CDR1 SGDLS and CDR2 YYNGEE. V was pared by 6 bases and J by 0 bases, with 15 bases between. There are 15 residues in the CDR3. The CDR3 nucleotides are TGTGCCAGCACCCTACGGGCGGACCCTAACTATGGCTACACCTTC. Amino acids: CASTLRADPNYGYTF.

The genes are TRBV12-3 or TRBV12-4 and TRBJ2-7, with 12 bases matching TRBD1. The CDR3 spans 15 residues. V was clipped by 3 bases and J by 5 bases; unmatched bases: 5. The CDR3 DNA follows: TGTGCCAGCAGTTTGGCCGGGACAGGGGGCCACGAGCAGTACTTC. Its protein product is CASSLAGTGGHEQYF.

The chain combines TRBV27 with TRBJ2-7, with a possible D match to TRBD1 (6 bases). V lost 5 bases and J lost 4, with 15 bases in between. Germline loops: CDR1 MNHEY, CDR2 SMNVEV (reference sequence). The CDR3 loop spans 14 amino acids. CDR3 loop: CASSKTGNRYEQYF. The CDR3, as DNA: TGTGCCAGCAGTAAAACAGGGAATCGGTACGAGCAGTACTTC.

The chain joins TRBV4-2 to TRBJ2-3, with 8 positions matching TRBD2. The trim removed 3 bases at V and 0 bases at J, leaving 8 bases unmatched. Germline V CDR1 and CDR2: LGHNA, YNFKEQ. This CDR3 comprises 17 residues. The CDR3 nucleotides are TGTGCCAGCAGCCAGGGTTGGGCTAGCGGGAGCACAGATACGCAGTATTTT. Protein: CASSQGWASGSTDTQYF.

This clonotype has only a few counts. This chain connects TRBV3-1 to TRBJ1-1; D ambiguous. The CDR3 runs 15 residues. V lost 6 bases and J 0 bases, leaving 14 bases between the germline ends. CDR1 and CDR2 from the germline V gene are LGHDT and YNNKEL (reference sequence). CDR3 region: CASSKSSAMNTEAFF. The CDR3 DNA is TGTGCCAGCAGTAAAAGTTCAGCGATGAACACTGAAGCTTTCTTT. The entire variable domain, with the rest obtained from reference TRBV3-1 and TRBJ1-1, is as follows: DTAVSQTPKYLVTQMGNDKSIKCEQNLGHDTMYWYKQDSKKFLKIMFSYNNKELIINETVPNRFSPKSPDKAHLNLHINSLELGDSAVYFCASSKSSAMNTEAFFGQGTRLTVV.

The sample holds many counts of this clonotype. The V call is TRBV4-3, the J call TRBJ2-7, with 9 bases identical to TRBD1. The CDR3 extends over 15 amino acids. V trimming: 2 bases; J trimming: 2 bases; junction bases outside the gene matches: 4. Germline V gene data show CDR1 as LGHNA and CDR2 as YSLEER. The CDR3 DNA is TGCGCCAGCAGCCAAACCCGGACAGGGGCCTACGAGCAGTACTTC. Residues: CASSQTRTGAYEQYF.

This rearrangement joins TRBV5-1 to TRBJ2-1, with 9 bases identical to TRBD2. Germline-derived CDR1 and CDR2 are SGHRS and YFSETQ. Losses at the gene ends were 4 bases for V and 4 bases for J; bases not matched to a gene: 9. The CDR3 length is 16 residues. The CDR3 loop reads CASSLDASGTYNEQFF. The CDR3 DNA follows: TGCGCCAGCAGCCTTGACGCTAGCGGGACTTACAATGAGCAGTTCTTC.